The rows below give T cell receptor beta chains drawn from one sample of a study of blood T cell repertoires in COVID-19. This table comes from immunoSEQ multiplex PCR, and its TCRdb copy is limited to in-frame clones, with some not included. In the table there are some 250,000 clones, roughly 80% of which are singletons. The sequenced sample consisted of peripheral blood. Every receptor here comes from a man aged 55 to 69 with acute or convalescent COVID-19. CDR3s include the opening cysteine and the closing phenylalanine or tryptophan. A D gene is named only where the DNA matches it firmly. Clone size is not always given. Where it is, it says once, few, many or a class for expanded clones.

d_gene | j_gene | abundance | v_gene | CDR3aa | CDR3nt
TRBD2 | TRBJ2-1 | . | TRBV18 | CASSPSGIRREFF | TGTGCCAGCTCACCAAGCGGGATCCGAAGGGAGTTCTTC
TRBD1 | TRBJ2-1 | once | TRBV5-1 | CASSAPGTGTNEQFF | TGCGCCAGCAGCGCTCCCGGGACAGGGACTAATGAGCAGTTCTTC
. | TRBJ2-7 | few | TRBV6-5 | CASSPGRVHEQYF | TGTGCCAGCAGTCCTGGCAGGGTCCACGAGCAGTACTTC
. | TRBJ2-5 | few | TRBV7-8 | CASTRVMETQYF | TGTGCCAGCACTCGGGTTATGGAGACCCAGTACTTC
. | TRBJ1-6 | . | TRBV12-2 | CASRLETALAKDNSPLHF | TGTGCAAGTCGCTTAGAAACAGCTCTGGCGAAGGATAATTCACCCCTCCACTTT
. | TRBJ1-5 | few | TRBV5-1 | CASSLGGGSNQPQHF | TGCGCCAGCAGCTTGGGAGGGGGTAGCAATCAGCCCCAGCATTTT
. | TRBJ1-1 | . | TRBV7-4 | CASSLSLDMNTEAFF | TGTGCCAGCAGCTTATCTCTGGACATGAACACTGAAGCTTTCTTT
TRBD1 | TRBJ2-2 | . | TRBV3-1/TRBV3-2 | CASRMQGVNTGELFF | TGTGCCAGCAGGATGCAGGGGGTGAACACCGGGGAGCTGTTTTTT
. | TRBJ1-6 | once | TRBV15 | CATSRVSGIYNSPLHF | TGTGCCACCAGCAGAGTTTCAGGGATCTATAATTCACCCCTCCACTTT
. | TRBJ1-1 | . | TRBV29-1 | CSVLKMEDSRLNTEAFF | TGCAGCGTCCTGAAGATGGAGGACAGTAGGTTGAACACTGAAGCTTTCTTT
TRBD2 | TRBJ2-3 | . | TRBV28 | CASSLTSGRATQYF | TGTGCCAGCAGTTTGACTAGCGGGAGGGCTACGCAGTATTTT
TRBD1 | TRBJ2-7 | few | TRBV24-1 | CATSDFRDRVFGEYF | TGTGCCACCAGTGATTTCAGGGACAGGGTTTTCGGGGAGTACTTC
. | TRBJ1-4 | . | TRBV6-5 | CASSNGGAREKLFF | TGTGCCAGCAGTAATGGGGGGGCACGAGAAAAACTGTTTTTT